This passage covers 25 T cell receptor beta chains from one sample sequenced in a study of OX40 agonist ivuxolimab in advanced cancers. The table came from immunoSEQ multiplex PCR; TCRdb's copy has only in-frame clones and leaves some out. In the table there are about 46,000 clones, 88% of which are singletons. The source material was CD4+ or CD8+ T cells sorted from blood, sampled in a trial of the OX40 agonist ivuxolimab. These TCRs come from an adult with an advanced solid tumor such as melanoma, head and neck, liver or kidney cancer.

The DNA of the CDR3 is TGCGCCAGCGCGGGCAGCAACTACGAGCAGTACTTC. Protein: CASAGSNYEQYF. The V call is TRBV10-2, the J call TRBJ2-7; a weak D match, TRBD2 (5 bases). V was clipped by 8 bases and J by 3 bases, with 11 bases between them. This CDR3 spans 12 amino acids. Germline CDR1 reads WSHSY; CDR2 reads SAAADI.

The CDR3 is CASSTARDRPYNEQFF. The DNA of the CDR3 is TGTGCCAGCAGCACCGCTAGGGACAGACCCTACAATGAGCAGTTCTTC. The rearrangement uses TRBV13 and TRBJ2-1; TRBD1 agrees at 7 bases. V lost 5 bases, J lost 2 bases, and 9 bases stayed unmatched. Germline V CDR1 and CDR2: PRHDT, FYEKMQ (reference sequence). The CDR3 totals 16 residues.

The rearrangement uses TRBV14 and TRBJ2-7; D unclear. Germline V CDR1 and CDR2: SGHDN, FVKESK. V gave up 4 bases and J gave up 3 bases, with 10 bases separating them. The CDR3 extends over 13 amino acids. CDR3: CASSPQPNYEQYF. The DNA for the CDR3 is TGTGCCAGCAGCCCTCAGCCTAACTACGAGCAGTACTTC.

The chain employs TRBV19 and TRBJ2-7; the D call may be TRBD1 or TRBD2 (5 bases each). The ends were cut back, 5 bases at V and 3 bases at J, with 14 bases in the middle. The CDR3 loop spans 14 amino acids. Germline CDR1 is LNHDA and CDR2 is SQIVND (reference sequence). The CDR3 region has the DNA TGTGCCAGTAGTCCCGGGACGGGCAACTACGAGCAGTACTTC. Protein product: CASSPGTGNYEQYF.

V is TRBV4-1 and J is TRBJ2-2; maybe TRBD1 (5 bases). This CDR3 is built from 15 residues. From germline, CDR1 is MGHRA and CDR2 YSYEKL. V lost 2 bases and J lost 6, with 13 bases in between. CDR3 region: CASSQRGSLAGELFF. CDR3 nucleotide sequence: TGCGCCAGCAGCCAAAGGGGAAGTCTCGCCGGGGAGCTGTTTTTT.

V usage is TRBV4-1 and J usage is TRBJ2-7; maybe TRBD1 (5 bases). V shed 2 bases and J shed 2 bases, with 13 bases lying between them. The CDR3 is 15 residues long. Germline CDR1 MGHRA, CDR2 YSYEKL. DNA of the CDR3: TGCGCCAGCAGCCAAAAAAGGGGCGACCCCTACGAGCAGTACTTC. It encodes CASSQKRGDPYEQYF.

The chain recombines TRBV5-1 with TRBJ1-1; 7 bases are shared with TRBD1. The CDR3 extends over 15 amino acids. The ends lost 4 bases at V and 1 base at J; junction bases unmatched: 7. Germline CDR1 reads SGHRS; CDR2 reads YFSETQ. In DNA form, the CDR3 reads TGCGCCAGCAGCCTGGCGGGACAGAAGAACACTGAAGCTTTCTTT. Its translation: CASSLAGQKNTEAFF.

This clone was picked up one time. V gene TRBV11-2 combines with J gene TRBJ2-7, with 7 positions matching TRBD1. In germline, CDR1 is SGHAT, CDR2 FQNNGV. This CDR3 has 15 residues. After removal of 5 bases from V and 1 base from J, the junction contained 8 bases not matched to a gene. The CDR3 spells CASSHEQGRSYEQYF. As DNA, the CDR3 is TGTGCCAGCAGCCACGAACAGGGGCGATCCTACGAGCAGTACTTC.

V and J are TRBV18 and TRBJ2-7; possibly TRBD1 for D (6 bases). Trimming shortened V by 0 bases and J by 4 bases, and 22 bases separated the two germline ends. The CDR3 contains 18 residues. Germline CDR1 and CDR2: KGHSH and LQKENI. As DNA, the CDR3 is TGTGCCAGCTCACCACCGGGGATGTTGGACCGAGGGGGTTACGAGCAGTACTTC. Protein sequence: CASSPPGMLDRGGYEQYF.

The chain carries TRBV7-8 and TRBJ2-2; 7 bases are a match to TRBD2. With 5 bases clipped from V and 7 bases from J, the junction kept 10 bases outside the gene matches. The CDR3 has 15 residues. The germline V gene encodes CDR1 SGHVS and CDR2 FQNEAQ. The CDR3 is CASSPRSGGGGELFF. The CDR3 DNA is TGTGCCAGCAGCCCCCGCTCGGGGGGAGGCGGGGAGCTGTTTTTT.

This chain links TRBV7-9 with TRBJ2-1, with D hard to call. The CDR3 contains 12 residues. V shed 4 bases and J shed 3 bases, with 4 bases lying between them. The germline V gene encodes CDR1 SEHNR and CDR2 FQNEAQ (reference sequence). In nucleotides, the CDR3 is TGTGCCAGCAGCTCTATCTACAATGAGCAGTTCTTC. Translating gives CASSSIYNEQFF.

The V call is TRBV9, the J call TRBJ2-1, with D possibly being TRBD1 or TRBD2 (5 bases each). Germline V CDR1 and CDR2: SGDLS, YYNGEE. Trimming pared 4 bases from V and 12 bases from J, leaving 14 bases between. The CDR3 runs to 12 residues. As DNA, the CDR3 is TGTGCCAGCAGCTCTCTTTATGGGGGGCAGTTCTTC. It yields the protein CASSSLYGGQFF.

CDR3 coding DNA: TGTGCCACCAGCAGAGCCCCCAATAGCAATCAGCCCCAGCATTTT. Encoded protein: CATSRAPNSNQPQHF. The chain recombines TRBV15 with TRBJ1-5; D is ambiguous. CDR1 and CDR2 from the germline V gene are LNHNV and YYDKDF (reference sequence). Trimming stripped 1 base from V and 0 bases from J, with 7 bases between. CDR3 size: 15 residues.

This chain uses TRBV6-1 with TRBJ1-4; D not resolved. The CDR3 covers 15 residues. The V and J ends lost 2 bases and 5 bases respectively, with 12 bases between them. CDR1 MNHNS and CDR2 SASEGT come from the germline V gene. The DNA for the CDR3 is TGTGCCAGCAGTGAAATGCCAGGTGTCAATGAAAAACTGTTTTTT. Its protein product is CASSEMPGVNEKLFF.

The chain joins TRBV11-3 to TRBJ2-6, with 9 bases lining up with TRBD2. Trimming cost V 5 bases and J 4 bases; bases outside gene matches: 3. This CDR3 has 15 amino acids. Germline V gene sequence: CDR1 SGHNT, CDR2 YENEEA. The CDR3 reads CASSSGRTGANVLTF. The DNA of the CDR3 is TGTGCCAGCAGCAGCGGGAGGACAGGGGCCAACGTCCTGACTTTC. Full variable domain (missing parts from reference TRBV11-3 and TRBJ2-6): EAGVVQSPRYKIIEKKQPVAFWCNPISGHNTLYWYLQNLGQGPELLIRYENEEAVDDSQLPKDRFSAERLKGVDSTLKIQPAELGDSAVYLCASSSGRTGANVLTFGAGSRLTVL.

This clone was recorded once. This chain connects TRBV10-1 to TRBJ2-5; TRBD1 is a possible D gene (6 bases). Per the germline V gene, CDR1 is WNHNN and CDR2 is SYGVQD (reference sequence). The CDR3 length is 14 residues. With 6 bases removed from V and 2 bases from J, the gap between germline ends came to 13 bases. The CDR3 region has the DNA TGCGCCAGCAGCTCCTACAGGGAACAAGAGACCCAGTACTTC. This codes for CASSSYREQETQYF.

V is TRBV7-9 and J is TRBJ2-7; TRBD1 agrees at 11 bases. This CDR3 has 15 residues. CDR1 and CDR2 (germline): SEHNR, FQNEAQ (reference sequence). The trim removed 6 bases at V and 3 bases at J, leaving 7 bases unmatched. CDR3 in DNA: TGTGCCAGCAGTTTCTCCGGGACAGGGGGCTACGAGCAGTACTTC. Amino acid sequence: CASSFSGTGGYEQYF.

V gene TRBV4-3 combines with J gene TRBJ2-3; perhaps TRBD2 as D (5 bases). Germline V gives CDR1 LGHNA, CDR2 YSLEER. The germline V and J ends were trimmed by 0 bases and 0 bases, with 10 bases remaining between them. The length of the CDR3 is 16 residues. In nucleotides, the CDR3 is TGCGCCAGCAGCCAAGATGGCAGGACTAGCACAGATACGCAGTATTTT. It is translated as CASSQDGRTSTDTQYF.

V and J are TRBV11-3 and TRBJ1-1, with 8 positions matching TRBD1. Germline values: CDR1 SGHNT, CDR2 YENEEA. J gave up 1 base and V 1 base, and 2 bases lay outside the gene matches. The CDR3 length is 15 residues. The CDR3 is CASSLGQGRNTEAFF. The CDR3 DNA is TGTGCCAGCAGCTTAGGACAGGGGAGGAACACTGAAGCTTTCTTT.

For this clone: The junction shows a germline mismatch at one end, possibly a read error. The chain carries TRBV5-6 and TRBJ2-3, with a tentative D call TRBD2 (6 bases). This CDR3 region has 14 residues. CDR1 and CDR2 (germline): SGHDT, YYEEEE. CDR3 sequence reads: CASSLPTSIDTQYF. Here the CDR3 DNA reads TGTGCCAGCAGCTTGCCCACTAGCATAGATACGCAGTATTTT.

This chain connects TRBV14 to TRBJ1-2, with D perhaps TRBD1 (6 bases). Germline loops: CDR1 SGHDN, CDR2 FVKESK. Trimming removed 1 base from V and 4 bases from J, with 16 bases in between. The CDR3 contains 16 residues. CDR3 in DNA: TGTGCCAGCAGCCAAGGGGGCCCAGGACAGTTCTATGGCTACACCTTC. Residues: CASSQGGPGQFYGYTF.

The count of this clone is one. The V and J genes are TRBV9 and TRBJ2-5, with D possibly being TRBD2 (5 bases). This CDR3 is 15 amino acids long. CDR1 is SGDLS and CDR2 is YYNGEE in the germline V gene. Trimming removed 2 bases at V and 0 bases at J, with 11 bases between. CDR3 in amino acids: CASSVEGVNQETQYF. The CDR3 nucleotides read TGTGCCAGCAGCGTCGAGGGAGTCAACCAAGAGACCCAGTACTTC. The full variable domain, rest sourced from reference TRBV9 and TRBJ2-5, is DSGVTQTPKHLITATGQRVTLRCSPRSGDLSVYWYQQSLDQGLQFLIQYYNGEERAKGNILERFSAQQFPDLHSELNLSSLELGDSALYFCASSVEGVNQETQYFGPGTRLLVL.

V is TRBV10-1 and J is TRBJ2-7, with TRBD1 matching over 10 bases. The CDR3 is made up of 15 amino acids. V lost 5 bases, J lost 1 base, and 5 bases stayed unmatched. Germline lookup yields CDR1 WNHNN and CDR2 SYGVQD (reference sequence). CDR3 protein: CASSQGQGTSYEQYF. Here the CDR3 DNA reads TGCGCCAGCAGTCAGGGACAGGGGACTTCCTACGAGCAGTACTTC.

The V gene is TRBV7-2, the J gene TRBJ2-4, with 9 bases lining up with TRBD1. The CDR3 spans 13 residues. V lost 5 bases, J lost 8 bases, and 4 bases stayed unmatched. Per the germline V gene, CDR1 is SGHTA and CDR2 is FQGNSA. The CDR3: CASSRRDRDIQYF. In DNA, the CDR3 is TGTGCCAGCAGCCGCCGGGACAGGGACATTCAGTACTTC. The variable domain in full, completed from reference TRBV7-2 and TRBJ2-4, reads GAGVSQSPSNKVTEKGKDVELRCDPISGHTALYWYRQSLGQGLEFLIYFQGNSAPDKSGLPSDRFSAERTGGSVSTLTIQRTQQEDSAVYLCASSRRDRDIQYFGAGTRLSVL.

The chain employs TRBV19 and TRBJ2-7; TRBD2 matches at 8 bases. Germline trimming cut 5 bases from V and 7 bases from J; bases unmatched to any gene: 7. The CDR3 contains 13 residues. In germline, CDR1 is LNHDA, CDR2 SQIVND (reference sequence). The CDR3 region has the DNA TGTGCCAGTAGTCGCGGGGGGACGGGGGAGCAGTACTTC. It specifies CASSRGGTGEQYF.